This record concerns one T cell receptor (beta chain) sequence. The antigen it binds to is not known. No much larger clone exists at a distance of one base, and base qualities are not known. The data were obtained in a study of cytomegalovirus exposure and HLA in healthy donors (dated by TCRdb to 2016 to 2017). Turning to the overall study: According to an earlier analysis of several hundred of the donors, some 170 million T cells yielded some 120 million unique TCR beta sequences and 276 Gb of sequence data. To study patterns of TCR occurrence, a later analysis re-analyzed previously published TCR beta repertoires from around 670 donors and added high-resolution HLA genotyping. Along with the approximately 650-subject first cohort, a separate validation cohort of more than 90 different subjects was used. Class I and class II HLA loci were covered by the typing at four-digit resolution. An early release covering roughly 600 HLA-typed donors comprised about 300 gigabases of sequencing data and around 85 million unique TCR sequences. Of the approximately 400 genotyped donors, more than 75% were placed in the genetic ancestry cluster associated with self-reported Caucasian donors. The number of typed donors differed by locus: about 620-630 for A, B, C, DRB1 and DQB1; approximately 520 for DQA1; 606 for DPA1; and roughly 450 for DPB1. Among some 410 genotyped donors of the cohort, an average of roughly 230,000 unique TCR beta nucleotide sequences was sequenced per donor, of which 15% to 20% were non-productive. A later genetic analysis used genome-wide SNP genotypes for about 60% of the roughly 670 donors, treating that subset as a discovery cohort. Roughly 5 DR-DQ haplotypes were handled as single units for association and clustering, since linkage in the cohort was strong. Donor age, sex, ethnicity and CMV serostatus were collected together with the repertoire data. In an earlier analysis of 587 of the donors, high-throughput TCR beta sequencing was used to judge whether each TCR beta V gene segment behaved as functional or pseudogenic. Rather than drawing on any new phenotypic data, the later analysis identified candidate immune exposures from TCR beta sequences and the way those sequences occurred across donors. The study aimed to test whether signatures of past pathogen exposure could be identified by cataloging public T cell receptors. The study profiled the T cell repertoires of hundreds of subjects by immunosequencing and related them to cytomegalovirus serostatus. High-throughput TCR immunosequencing, statistical association of individual TCRs with disease status, and machine learning were combined to predict cytomegalovirus infection status. All discovery cohort repertoires had been generated on a single sequencing platform.

Here is what the overall study found, with its caveats: While some public TCRs were present in many individuals, most TCR sequences turned up only very rarely across donors. A later analysis reported that several top co-occurrence clusters appeared linked to parvovirus B19, influenza, CMV and Epstein-Barr virus. A few of the identified cytomegalovirus-associated TCR beta chains were confirmed in vitro to be specific for cytomegalovirus antigens. It was suggested by the authors that the approach could potentially be generalized to other disease states and immunological phenotypes. In this cohort, only TCR beta chains were sequenced, and detectable features were limited by the absence of alpha or paired-chain data. A further reported finding was that TCR beta sequences accurately predicted the HLA-A and HLA-B alleles for most subjects in the first cohort. At a false discovery rate of 0.05, a later analysis linked roughly 17,000 TCR beta sequences to specific HLA alleles. According to a later genetic analysis, donors in an Asian-associated ancestry cluster had fewer N-insertions in productive TCRs than the roughly 700-donor mean. A total of about 180 TCR beta chains were listed by the study as associated with cytomegalovirus. Because some donors lacked HLA typing at each locus, the association tests relied only on the typed subset. According to a later analysis, most CMV-associated TCR beta chains appeared to be HLA-restricted, and the HLA associations seemed to be driven largely by CMV exposure. An association between a missense DCLRE1C variant and V-gene and J-gene trimming of TCR beta chains was found in a later genetic analysis and replicated in an independent cohort. According to a later analysis, TCR association rates differed among HLA loci, with DRB1 alleles showing the most associated TCRs and HLA-C alleles showing the fewest. The earlier analysis of 587 of the donors excluded 15 to 20 rarely observed V segments, including chromosome 9 orphons, because counts were too low. Roughly uniform sequencing depth across donors was assumed in presence/absence analyses, although this assumption may not hold. Compared with equally common non-associated chains, HLA-associated TCR beta chains in a later analysis were more clonally expanded and had lower generation probabilities. Linkage disequilibrium might explain the correlated functional status among segregating V segments, but an unknown experimental factor could not be ruled out. The classifier was reported to diagnose cytomegalovirus status with high specificity and sensitivity in both the original and validation cohorts. Assigning TCR associations to individual alleles was difficult when HLA alleles, especially DR and DQ, strongly co-occurred. In an earlier analysis of around 600 of the donors, most TCR beta V segments were observed in productive rearrangements about 87% or about 30% of the time, broadly matching IMGT annotations. A cluster of highly shared sequence variants was judged likely to represent a technical artifact of the sequencing pipeline. The only immune exposure information available for the cohort was CMV serostatus.

Libraries came from the immunoSEQ multiplex PCR assay. For the multiplex PCR, a mixture combining 60 forward primers for TCR Vbeta segments and 13 reverse primers for TCR Jbeta segments was used. The CDR3 region of rearranged TCR beta genes was amplified from genomic DNA with a multiplex PCR assay. On the Illumina HiSeq System, the amplified TCR beta libraries were sequenced as 87-base-pair reads. Per the original workflow: A later analysis counted approximately 74 million unique TCR beta chains across the 650 to 700 repertoires, and around 9.9 million of these chains were shared by at least two donors. Raw reads were error-corrected and collapsed into unique sequences with a nearest-neighbor algorithm that merged closely related sequences to remove PCR and sequencing errors. V, D and J gene segments were assigned by aligning CDR3 sequences to IMGT reference sequences. Each retained sequence needed at least a six-nucleotide match to both a V gene segment and a J gene segment. Rearrangements were called productive when the CDR3 lacked stop codons and stayed in frame with V and J; all others were non-productive. CDR3 was defined by IMGT convention, running from the second conserved V-encoded cysteine to the conserved J-encoded phenylalanine. In an earlier analysis of roughly 610 of the donors, sequences lacking an unambiguous match to a single V gene segment were excluded. In an earlier analysis of more than 500 of the donors, a V segment was called functional when productive rearrangements were above 56.7%, and segregating when the standard deviation between donors exceeded 5%. A statistical classification framework was built to diagnose cytomegalovirus status from the catalog of TCR beta chain sequences. In a later analysis, TCR nucleotide sequences were compared against IMGT/GENE-DB human TR gene sequences so that V and J genes could be assigned. In a later analysis, CDR3 sequences and most-parsimonious VDJ recombination scenarios were assigned using the TCRdist pipeline. A later analysis defined each TCR beta chain by its CDR3 amino acid sequence plus V-gene family, and excluded reads lacking a unique V-gene family. As a way to deal with suspected cross-contamination and a sequencing artifact, a later analysis dropped 450 to 600 nucleotide sequences that were highly shared and had low generation probability. In a later analysis, a clonal expansion index was calculated for each public chain from normalized within-repertoire ranks of inferred template counts. In a later analysis, generation probabilities were computed with a VDJ recombination model fitted to out-of-frame rearrangements, and the resulting probabilities were checked against IGoR. In a later analysis, hypergeometric tests were used to score TCR-TCR, TCR-HLA and TCR-CMV co-occurrence, with a repertoire-size bias correction applied to TCR pairs. In a later analysis, false discovery rates were estimated by permuting HLA or CMV assignments 20 times. A later analysis grouped co-occurring TCRs with DBSCAN, adding TCRdist sequence similarity when clustering within HLA-allele-positive subsets. Co-occurrence clustering excluded repertoires with fewer than 30,000 or more than 120,000 public chains, plus five with anomalous nucleotide sharing. The source is immuneACCESS, and TCRdb retained only in-frame sequences with V and J called. Part of the clones is not carried over; for the studies checked, unresolved V genes explain less than half of this, and the remainder is unexplained. The DNA was the basis for D and trimming; V, J and clone size are from that table. The table for this sample lists 90,000 or so clones; more than 70% of them were counted only once. The ten largest clones add up to approximately 4.4% of the sample.

The cohort was made up of about 670 healthy bone marrow donors. At the time of sampling, all cohort members were nominally healthy, though unrecorded immune exposures were likely present. The donor tested CMV seropositive and was one of the 289 seropositive cohort members. A peripheral blood sample was provided by each donor, and peripheral blood mononuclear cells were used for TCR beta sequencing. Genomic DNA was extracted from the blood cell samples with the Qiagen DNeasy Blood Extraction Kit. This TCR derives from a male donor in good health and CMV-seropositive. Sequenced: PBMCs.

The DNA sequence follows: TGTGCCAGCAGACCTCAATTCCCAGGTATAAGCAATCAGCCCCAGCATTTT. It translates as CASRPQFPGISNQPQHF. The V and J segments used are TRBV7-9 and TRBJ1-5, with no reliable assignment of the D segment. From cysteine to phenylalanine, the CDR3 is 17 amino acids long. Only CDR3 DNA is held: 51 bases, read in frame from base 1. At the junction V is shortened by 6 bases and J by 1 base, with 19 bases in between. CDR1 SEHNR and CDR2 FQNEAQ were looked up in the germline V gene (reference sequence).